The 10 T cell receptor beta chains listed next were all sequenced from one sample in a study of shared clonotypes between healthy human individuals. The protocol was immunoSEQ multiplex PCR, while the TCRdb copy is restricted to in-frame clones and leaves out a portion. The sample comprises 600,000 to 750,000 clones, roughly 72% of which are singletons, and around 1.7% rests with the top ten. The sample taken for sequencing was memory CD4+ T cells sorted from blood. Subset defined: CD45RA-negative fraction. The source of these receptors is a woman under 40 in good health.

This clone appeared a single time. V is TRBV6-5 and J is TRBJ2-4; 10 nucleotides line up with TRBD1. The germline V gene encodes CDR1 MNHEY and CDR2 SVGAGI. The CDR3 sequence is 13 residues long. V lost 0 bases and J lost 13; bases outside the gene matches: 3. CDR3 region: CASSYSGQGKQYF. CDR3 bases: TGTGCCAGCAGTTACTCGGGACAGGGGAAGCAGTACTTC.

The chain uses TRBV5-1 and TRBJ2-5, with 10 bases lining up with TRBD2. This CDR3 is built from 15 residues. In germline, CDR1 is SGHRS, CDR2 YFSETQ. V lost 0 bases and J lost 3; bases outside the gene matches: 2. For the CDR3, the DNA is TGCGCCAGCAGCTTGGCTGGACTAGCGGAAGAGACCCAGTACTTC. Translated: CASSLAGLAEETQYF.

This rearrangement joins TRBV7-3 to TRBJ2-2; D might be TRBD1 or TRBD2, each matching 5 bases. Germline CDR1 SGHTA, CDR2 FQGTGA. The CDR3 has 14 amino acids. V lost 2 bases, J lost 5 bases, and 9 bases lay in between. The DNA for the CDR3 is TGTGCCAGCAGCTTAGTGGGGACGACCGGGGAGCTGTTTTTT. Its protein is CASSLVGTTGELFF.

This clone was detected only a few times. The V and J genes are TRBV5-6 and TRBJ1-4; D is undetermined. Germline lookup yields CDR1 SGHDT and CDR2 YYEEEE. The CDR3 loop spans 12 amino acids. The V and J ends lost 0 bases and 8 bases respectively, with 5 bases between them. This CDR3 is CASSLDKEKLFF. CDR3 sequence (DNA): TGTGCCAGCAGCTTGGACAAGGAAAAACTGTTTTTT.

CDR3 nucleotides: TGTGCCAGCAGCAAGATAAACACTGAAGCTTTCTTT. Translating gives CASSKINTEAFF. The chain employs TRBV7-8 and TRBJ1-1; no firm D call. There are 12 residues in the CDR3. V dropped 5 bases and J dropped 2 bases, with 6 bases sitting between them. CDR1 is SGHVS, CDR2 FQNEAQ, per germline.

This chain joins TRBV11-2 and TRBJ1-2, with 10 bases that match TRBD1. The CDR3 has 17 amino acids. V shed 5 bases, J shed 4 bases, and the junction held 13 bases outside the gene matches. CDR1 and CDR2 from the germline V gene are SGHAT and FQNNGV. The CDR3 sequence is CASSTWTGGQRRYGYTF. CDR3 DNA sequence: TGTGCCAGCAGCACGTGGACAGGGGGACAAAGACGCTATGGCTACACCTTC.

The J gene is TRBJ2-1, the V gene TRBV27, with a weak D call TRBD2 (6 bases). The CDR3 covers 12 residues. Trimming left V 6 bases short and J 13 bases short, with 16 bases between. The germline V gene has CDR1 MNHEY and CDR2 SMNVEV (reference sequence). In DNA form, the CDR3 reads TGTGCCAGCAGAAATCAGGGAGGTAAACAGTTCTTC. Translated, it gives CASRNQGGKQFF.

This clone was counted between two and nine times. The rearrangement links TRBV5-8 to TRBJ1-1, with TRBD1 as a possible D gene (5 bases). V was cut by 1 base and J by 3 bases, with 13 bases left in between. The germline V gene encodes CDR1 SGHTS and CDR2 YDEGEE. The CDR3 is 15 residues long. The CDR3 is CASSLRDRLDTEAFF. CDR3 in DNA: TGTGCCAGCAGCTTGCGGGACCGCCTAGACACTGAAGCTTTCTTT. Full variable domain (outside the CDR3, taken from reference TRBV5-8 and TRBJ1-1): EAGVTQSPTHLIKTRGQQATLRCSPISGHTSVYWYQQALGLGLQFLLWYDEGEERNRGNFPPRFSGRQFPNYSSELNVNALELEDSALYLCASSLRDRLDTEAFFGQGTRLTVV.

The chain employs TRBV2 and TRBJ2-5; TRBD2 matches at 10 bases. CDR3 length: 14 residues. V lost 5 bases to trimming and J lost 6 bases; unmatched junction nucleotides: 6. Per the germline V gene, CDR1 is SNHLY and CDR2 is FYNNEI. The CDR3 sequence: CASSKLAGVQTQYF. The DNA of the CDR3 is TGTGCCAGCAGTAAGCTAGCGGGAGTACAGACCCAGTACTTC.

The chain has TRBV28 and TRBJ1-4, with 10 positions matching TRBD1. Germline lookup yields CDR1 MDHEN and CDR2 SYDVKM. The CDR3 is 13 residues long. Trimming cost V 10 bases and J 10 bases; bases outside gene matches: 9. The CDR3 coding sequence is TGTGCCACCCAGGGACAGGGGATTGGAAAACTGTTTTTT. Translated: CATQGQGIGKLFF. Full variable domain (missing parts from reference TRBV28 and TRBJ1-4): DVKVTQSSRYLVKRTGEKVFLECVQDMDHENMFWYRQDPGLGLRLIYFSYDVKMKEKGDIPEGYSVSREKKERFSLILESASTNQTSMYLCATQGQGIGKLFFGSGTQLSVL.